This T cell receptor beta chain was profiled in a study of technical replicates of blood from several donors. Per germline, CDR1 GTSNPN and CDR2 SVGIG (reference sequence). This CDR3 spans 13 amino acids. Trimming shortened V by 5 bases and J by 5 bases, and 13 bases separated the two germline ends. Some clones are missing from TCRdb's copy, which holds only in-frame ones; the method was immunoSEQ multiplex PCR. The sample has about 93,000 clones; 95% are singletons. The source of this sequence is a human donor in good health. Input material: T cells isolated from PBMCs. The chain is built from TRBV30 and TRBJ1-5; D uncertain. CDR3 nucleotide sequence: TGTGCCTGGGGTTTAGCAAATGATCAGCCCCAGCATTTT. Encoded protein: CAWGLANDQPQHF.